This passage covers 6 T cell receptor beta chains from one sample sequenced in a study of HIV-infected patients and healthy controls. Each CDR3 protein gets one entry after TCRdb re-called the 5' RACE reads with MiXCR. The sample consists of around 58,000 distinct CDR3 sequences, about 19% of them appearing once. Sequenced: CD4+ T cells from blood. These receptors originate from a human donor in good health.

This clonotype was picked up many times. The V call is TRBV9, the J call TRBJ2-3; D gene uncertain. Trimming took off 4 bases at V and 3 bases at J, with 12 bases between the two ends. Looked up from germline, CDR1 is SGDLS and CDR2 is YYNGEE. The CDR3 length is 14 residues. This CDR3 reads CASSPETFTDTQYF. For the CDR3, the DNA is TGTGCCAGCAGCCCGGAGACGTTTACAGATACGCAGTATTTT. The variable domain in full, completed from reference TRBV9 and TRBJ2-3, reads DSGVTQTPKHLITATGQRVTLRCSPRSGDLSVYWYQQSLDQGLQFLIQYYNGEERAKGNILERFSAQQFPDLHSELNLSSLELGDSALYFCASSPETFTDTQYFGPGTRLTVL.

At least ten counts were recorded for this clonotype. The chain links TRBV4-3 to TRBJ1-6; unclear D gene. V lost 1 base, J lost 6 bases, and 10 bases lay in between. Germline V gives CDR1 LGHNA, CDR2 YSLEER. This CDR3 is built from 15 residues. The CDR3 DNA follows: TGCGCCAGCAGCCAAGGCGTTCTTCTTAATTCACCCCTCCACTTT. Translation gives CASSQGVLLNSPLHF.

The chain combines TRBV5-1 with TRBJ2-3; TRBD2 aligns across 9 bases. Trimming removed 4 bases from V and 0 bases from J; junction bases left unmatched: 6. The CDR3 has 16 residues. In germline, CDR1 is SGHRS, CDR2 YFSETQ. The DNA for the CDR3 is TGCGCCAGCAGCCCGGGGACTAGCCAGAGCACAGATACGCAGTATTTT. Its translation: CASSPGTSQSTDTQYF.

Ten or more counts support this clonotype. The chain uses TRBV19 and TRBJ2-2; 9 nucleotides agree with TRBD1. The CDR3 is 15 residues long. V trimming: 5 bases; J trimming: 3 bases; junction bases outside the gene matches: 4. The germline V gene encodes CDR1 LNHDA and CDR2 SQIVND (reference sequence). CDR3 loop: CASSRRDRDTGELFF. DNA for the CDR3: TGTGCCAGTAGTCGTAGGGACAGGGACACCGGGGAGCTGTTTTTT.

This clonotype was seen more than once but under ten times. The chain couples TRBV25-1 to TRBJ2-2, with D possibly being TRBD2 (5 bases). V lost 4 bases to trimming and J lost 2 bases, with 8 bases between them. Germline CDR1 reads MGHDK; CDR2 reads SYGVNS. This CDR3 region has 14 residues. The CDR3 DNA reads TGTGCCAGCAGTGCCGGACTTAACACCGGGGAGCTGTTTTTT. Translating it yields CASSAGLNTGELFF. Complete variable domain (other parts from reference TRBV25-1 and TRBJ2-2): EADIYQTPRYLVIGTGKKITLECSQTMGHDKMYWYQQDPGMELHLIHYSYGVNSTEKGDLSSESTVSRIRTEHFPLTLESARPSHTSQYLCASSAGLNTGELFFGEGSRLTVL.

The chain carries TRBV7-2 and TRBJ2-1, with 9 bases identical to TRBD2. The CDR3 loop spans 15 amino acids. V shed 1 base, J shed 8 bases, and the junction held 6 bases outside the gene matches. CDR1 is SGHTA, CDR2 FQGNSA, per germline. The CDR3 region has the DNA TGTGCCAGCAGCTTAGGCGGGAGGGCCGTCGATGAGCAGTTCTTC. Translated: CASSLGGRAVDEQFF.